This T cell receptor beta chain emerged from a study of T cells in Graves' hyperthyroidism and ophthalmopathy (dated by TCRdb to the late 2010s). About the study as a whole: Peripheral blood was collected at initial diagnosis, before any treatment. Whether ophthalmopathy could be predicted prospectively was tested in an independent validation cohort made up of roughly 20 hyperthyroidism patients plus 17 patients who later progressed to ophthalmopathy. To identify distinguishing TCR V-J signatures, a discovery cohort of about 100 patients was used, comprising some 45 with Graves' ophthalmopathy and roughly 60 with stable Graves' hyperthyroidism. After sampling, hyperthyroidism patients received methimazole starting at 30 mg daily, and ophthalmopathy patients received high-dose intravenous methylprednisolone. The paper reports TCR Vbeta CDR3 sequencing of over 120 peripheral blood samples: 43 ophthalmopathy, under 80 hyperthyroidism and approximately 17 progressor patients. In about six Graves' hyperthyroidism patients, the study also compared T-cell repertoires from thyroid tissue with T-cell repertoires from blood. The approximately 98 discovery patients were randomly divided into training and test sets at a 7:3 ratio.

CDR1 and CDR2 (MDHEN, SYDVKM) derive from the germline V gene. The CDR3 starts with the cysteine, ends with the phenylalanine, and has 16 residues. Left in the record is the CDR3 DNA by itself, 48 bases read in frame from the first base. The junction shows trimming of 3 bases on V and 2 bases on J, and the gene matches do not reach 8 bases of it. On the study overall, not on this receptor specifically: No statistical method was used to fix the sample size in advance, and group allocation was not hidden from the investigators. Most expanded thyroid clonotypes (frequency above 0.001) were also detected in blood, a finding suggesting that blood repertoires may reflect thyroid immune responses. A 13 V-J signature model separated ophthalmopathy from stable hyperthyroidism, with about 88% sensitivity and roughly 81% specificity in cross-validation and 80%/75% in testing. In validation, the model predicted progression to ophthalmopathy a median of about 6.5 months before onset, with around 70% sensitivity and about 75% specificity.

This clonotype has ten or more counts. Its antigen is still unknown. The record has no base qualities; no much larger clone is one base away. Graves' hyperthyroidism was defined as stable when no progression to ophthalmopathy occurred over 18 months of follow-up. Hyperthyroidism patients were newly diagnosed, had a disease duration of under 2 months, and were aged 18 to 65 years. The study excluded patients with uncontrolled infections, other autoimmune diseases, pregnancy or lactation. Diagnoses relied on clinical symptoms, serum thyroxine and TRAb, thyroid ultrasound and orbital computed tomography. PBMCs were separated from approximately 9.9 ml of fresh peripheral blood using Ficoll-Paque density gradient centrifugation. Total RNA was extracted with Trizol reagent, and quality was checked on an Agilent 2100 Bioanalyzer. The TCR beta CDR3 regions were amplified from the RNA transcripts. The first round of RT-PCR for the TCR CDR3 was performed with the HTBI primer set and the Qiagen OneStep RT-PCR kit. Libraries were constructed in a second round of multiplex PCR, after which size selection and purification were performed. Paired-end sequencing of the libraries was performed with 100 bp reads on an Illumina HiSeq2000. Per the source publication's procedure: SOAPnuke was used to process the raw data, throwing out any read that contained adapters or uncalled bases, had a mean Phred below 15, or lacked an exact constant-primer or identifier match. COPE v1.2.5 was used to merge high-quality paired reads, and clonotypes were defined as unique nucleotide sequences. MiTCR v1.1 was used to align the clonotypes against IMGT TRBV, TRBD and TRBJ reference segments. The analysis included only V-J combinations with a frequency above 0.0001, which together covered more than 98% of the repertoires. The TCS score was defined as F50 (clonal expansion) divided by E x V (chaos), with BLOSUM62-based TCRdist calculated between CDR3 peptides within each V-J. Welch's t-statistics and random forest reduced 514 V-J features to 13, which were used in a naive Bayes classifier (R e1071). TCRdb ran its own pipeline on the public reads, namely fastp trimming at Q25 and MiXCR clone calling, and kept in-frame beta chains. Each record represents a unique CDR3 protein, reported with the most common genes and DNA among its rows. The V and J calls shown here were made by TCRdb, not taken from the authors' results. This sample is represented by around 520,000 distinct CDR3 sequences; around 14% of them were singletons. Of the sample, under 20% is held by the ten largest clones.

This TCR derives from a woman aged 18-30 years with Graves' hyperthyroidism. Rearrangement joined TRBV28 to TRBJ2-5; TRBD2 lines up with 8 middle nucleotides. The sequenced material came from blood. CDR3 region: CASSLAGLVLQETQYF. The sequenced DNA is TGTGCCAGCAGTTTGGCGGGACTAGTCTTACAAGAGACCCAGTACTTC.